A selection of T cell receptor beta chains follows, all from one sample in a study of cytomegalovirus exposure and HLA in healthy donors. The assay was immunoSEQ multiplex PCR, and TCRdb's table has in-frame clones only and misses some. The table records about 350,000 clones, approximately 86% of them present only once. Sequencing was performed on PBMCs. These receptors all stem from a woman aged 30 to 39 in good health and CMV-seropositive. Each CDR3 is given with its conserved first and last residue. The order of the fields is J gene, V gene, clone size, D gene, CDR3 protein, CDR3 DNA. D genes are given only for firm matches. Where a row states a size, it is once, few, many or the class of an expanded clone; other rows omit it.

j_call: TRBJ1-5; v_call: TRBV7-2; clone_size: .; d_call: .; cdr3_aa: CASSKWGPTNQPQHF; cdr3_nt: TGTGCCAGCAGCAAATGGGGGCCGACTAATCAGCCCCAGCATTTT
j_call: TRBJ2-5; v_call: TRBV25-1; clone_size: .; d_call: TRBD1; cdr3_aa: CASSDQTGGGETQYF; cdr3_nt: TGTGCCAGCAGTGACCAAACAGGGGGCGGGGAGACCCAGTACTTC
j_call: TRBJ1-5; v_call: TRBV7-2; clone_size: once; d_call: .; cdr3_aa: CASSLYRENQPQHF; cdr3_nt: TGTGCCAGCAGCTTATACAGGGAGAATCAGCCCCAGCATTTT
j_call: TRBJ2-7; v_call: TRBV4-1; clone_size: .; d_call: .; cdr3_aa: CATRPSQGSYEQYF; cdr3_nt: TGCGCCACCCGGCCCTCGCAGGGCTCCTACGAGCAGTACTTC
j_call: TRBJ2-1; v_call: TRBV7-3; clone_size: .; d_call: .; cdr3_aa: CASSKEGLSDNEQFF; cdr3_nt: TGTGCCAGCAGCAAAGAGGGTTTATCGGACAATGAGCAGTTCTTC
j_call: TRBJ1-5; v_call: TRBV5-6; clone_size: .; d_call: .; cdr3_aa: CASSPLTGNQPQHF; cdr3_nt: TGTGCCAGCAGCCCCTTGACGGGCAATCAGCCCCAGCATTTT
j_call: TRBJ2-3; v_call: TRBV6-4; clone_size: .; d_call: TRBD1; cdr3_aa: CASSGTGGTDTQYF; cdr3_nt: TGTGCCAGCAGTGGGACAGGGGGCACAGATACGCAGTATTTT
j_call: TRBJ1-5; v_call: TRBV4-3; clone_size: .; d_call: .; cdr3_aa: CASSPAMGDQPQHF; cdr3_nt: TGCGCCAGCAGCCCCGCAATGGGTGATCAGCCCCAGCATTTT
j_call: TRBJ2-2; v_call: TRBV27; clone_size: .; d_call: TRBD1; cdr3_aa: CASSPLRQGAGTGELFF; cdr3_nt: TGTGCCAGCAGTCCTTTACGACAGGGGGCGGGCACCGGGGAGCTGTTTTTT
j_call: TRBJ2-7; v_call: TRBV7-2; clone_size: .; d_call: .; cdr3_aa: CASSLGGGGTYEQYF; cdr3_nt: TGTGCCAGCAGCTTAGGAGGGGGCGGGACCTACGAGCAGTACTTC
j_call: TRBJ2-1; v_call: TRBV15; clone_size: .; d_call: TRBD2; cdr3_aa: CATSILAGALKANEQFF; cdr3_nt: TGTGCCACCAGCATTCTAGCGGGAGCCTTAAAGGCGAATGAGCAGTTCTTC
j_call: TRBJ2-5; v_call: TRBV28; clone_size: .; d_call: .; cdr3_aa: CASRLTSPETQYF; cdr3_nt: TGTGCCAGCAGACTAACTAGCCCGGAGACCCAGTACTTC
j_call: TRBJ1-1; v_call: TRBV4-1; clone_size: .; d_call: .; cdr3_aa: CASSQVGRAPQNTEAFF; cdr3_nt: TGCGCCAGCAGCCAAGTCGGGAGGGCCCCCCAGAACACTGAAGCTTTCTTT
j_call: TRBJ2-1; v_call: TRBV6-5; clone_size: .; d_call: .; cdr3_aa: CASSPGTTYNEQFF; cdr3_nt: TGTGCCAGCAGCCCCGGGACCACTTACAATGAGCAGTTCTTC
j_call: TRBJ2-7; v_call: TRBV9; clone_size: .; d_call: .; cdr3_aa: CASSVEASIGEQYF; cdr3_nt: TGTGCCAGCAGCGTAGAGGCTAGTATCGGCGAGCAGTACTTC
j_call: TRBJ1-5; v_call: TRBV4-3; clone_size: .; d_call: .; cdr3_aa: CARHTGGNQPQHF; cdr3_nt: TGCGCCAGGCACACTGGAGGAAATCAGCCCCAGCATTTT
j_call: TRBJ2-5; v_call: TRBV5-1; clone_size: .; d_call: TRBD1; cdr3_aa: CASSLQGWETQYF; cdr3_nt: TGCGCCAGCAGCCTACAGGGGTGGGAGACCCAGTACTTC
j_call: TRBJ1-1; v_call: TRBV7-9; clone_size: once; d_call: TRBD1; cdr3_aa: CASSSPGQGTGTEAFF; cdr3_nt: TGTGCCAGCAGCTCCCCGGGACAGGGGACGGGAACTGAAGCTTTCTTT
j_call: TRBJ2-5; v_call: TRBV29-1; clone_size: .; d_call: .; cdr3_aa: CSVAEQETQYF; cdr3_nt: TGCAGCGTTGCAGAGCAAGAGACCCAGTACTTC